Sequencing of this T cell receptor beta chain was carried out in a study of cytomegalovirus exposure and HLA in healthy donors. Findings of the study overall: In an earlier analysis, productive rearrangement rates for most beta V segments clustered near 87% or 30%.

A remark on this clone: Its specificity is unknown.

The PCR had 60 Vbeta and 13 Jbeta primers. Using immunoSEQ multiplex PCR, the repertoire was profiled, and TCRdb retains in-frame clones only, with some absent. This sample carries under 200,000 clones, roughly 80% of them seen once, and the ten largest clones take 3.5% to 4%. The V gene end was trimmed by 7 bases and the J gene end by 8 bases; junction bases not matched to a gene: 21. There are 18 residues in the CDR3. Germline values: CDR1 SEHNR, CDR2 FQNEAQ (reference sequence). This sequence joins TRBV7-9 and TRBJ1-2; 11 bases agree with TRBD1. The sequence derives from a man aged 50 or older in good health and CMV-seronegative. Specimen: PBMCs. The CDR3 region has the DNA TGTGCCAGCACCATAACCAAAGGACAGGGGGCCTCCCCTATCGGCTACACCTTC. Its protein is CASTITKGQGASPIGYTF. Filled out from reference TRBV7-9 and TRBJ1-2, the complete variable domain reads DTGVSQNPRHKITKRGQNVTFRCDPISEHNRLYWYRQTLGQGPEFLTYFQNEAQLEKSRLLSDRFSAERPKGSFSTLEIQRTEQGDSAMYLCASTITKGQGASPIGYTFGSGTRLTVV.